This T cell receptor (beta chain) is drawn from a study of T cell responses to AZD1222 COVID-19 vaccine. Study-wide points: Vaccination with two AZD1222 doses was followed by a rise in Spike-specific TCR breadth and depth. Nearly half of unique spike-specific TCRs reportedly avoided B.1.351 and B.1.1.7 mutated regions. In all cases, repertoires were sampled only after the peak T cell response. There were mostly white British donors and more females than males, and clonal diversity was possibly underestimated.

The assay was immunoSEQ multiplex PCR, and TCRdb's table has in-frame clones only and misses some. The data show about 120,000 clones, 90% seen once. J gave up 3 bases and V 6 bases, and 5 bases lay outside the gene matches. The germline V gene has CDR1 MDHEN and CDR2 SYDVKM. CDR3 length: 14 amino acids. Of note for this clone: What it recognizes is unknown.

The sequencing used peripheral blood, collected 28 days after the second dose of the MenACWY control vaccine. The chain carries TRBV28 and TRBJ2-5; 9 bases line up with TRBD1. The TCR originated in an adult who received the MenACWY meningococcal vaccine as a control. The DNA for the CDR3 is TGTGCCAGCAGCAAAGACAGGGGGGAAGAGACCCAGTACTTC. It specifies CASSKDRGEETQYF.